This T cell receptor beta chain originates from a study of cytomegalovirus exposure and HLA in healthy donors. Trimming took off 0 bases at V and 8 bases at J, with 11 bases between the two ends. This CDR3 is 14 amino acids long. CDR1 is SGDLS and CDR2 is YYNGEE in the germline V gene. To note about this clone: The antigen remains unidentified.

Whole-study findings and limits: In vitro assays verified that three CMV-associated chains recognized CMV antigens specifically. There were some public TCRs occurring in many donors, but most TCR sequences were rare.

This PCR relied on a set of 60 Vbeta primers and 13 Jbeta primers. Profiled with immunoSEQ multiplex PCR; TCRdb holds only in-frame clones, not every one. Altogether around 150,000 clones are present, approximately 79% being singletons, with the ten largest covering more than 0.75%. This rearrangement joins TRBV9 to TRBJ1-4; the D is unclear. This sequence originates from a woman aged 50 to 60 in good health and CMV-seropositive. The specimen sequenced was PBMCs. As DNA, the CDR3 is TGTGCCAGCAGCGTAGGAGGGTTGGACGAAAAACTGTTTTTT. As protein: CASSVGGLDEKLFF.